Listed below are T cell receptor beta chains from one sample, sequenced in a study of siplizumab effects on memory and regulatory T cells. Generated by immunoSEQ multiplex PCR, the TCRdb table keeps only in-frame clones and is missing some. The table lists around 86,000 clones, approximately 95% of them singletons. Input material: non-Treg CD4+ T cells sorted from blood. These receptors were collected from a human donor in good health. The CDR3 runs from the conserved cysteine through the conserved F or W. D genes are given only for firm matches. Clone size is shown for a subset of rows, as once, few, many or a class of expanded clone.

size	V	J	D	DNA	CDR3
NA	TRBV10-3	TRBJ2-1	NA	TGTGCCATCAGCGCCACGACTAGCTCCTACAATGAGCAGTTCTTC	CAISATTSSYNEQFF
NA	TRBV30	TRBJ1-3	TRBD1	TGTGCCTGGAGTGACGGACAGGGCTCTGGAAACACCATATATTTT	CAWSDGQGSGNTIYF
NA	TRBV7-9	TRBJ1-3	NA	TGTGCCAGCAGCTTAGAGCGCAACACCATATATTTT	CASSLERNTIYF
NA	TRBV11-2	TRBJ1-6	NA	TGTGCCAGCAGCTTAGATCTCTGGACACAGTCCTCCGCAACCCTCCACTTT	CASSLDLWTQSSATLHF
few	TRBV2	TRBJ1-5	TRBD1	TGTGCCAGCAGTTCGGGACAGCGCAATCAGCCCCAGCATTTT	CASSSGQRNQPQHF
NA	TRBV11-3	TRBJ1-1	NA	TGTGCCAGCAGCTTAGCCGGGAGGAACACTGAAGCTTTCTTT	CASSLAGRNTEAFF
NA	TRBV6-6	TRBJ1-2	NA	TGTGCCAGCAGCCCTGGGGGTAGCTATGGCTACACCTTC	CASSPGGSYGYTF
NA	TRBV9	TRBJ2-3	TRBD2	TGTGCCAGCAGCCAGCTAGCGGGAGGAGATACGCAGTATTTT	CASSQLAGGDTQYF
NA	TRBV6-1	TRBJ2-2	NA	TGTGCCAGCACCACTCAACCGAGCGCGGGGGAGCTGTTTTTT	CASTTQPSAGELFF
NA	TRBV7-2	TRBJ2-2	NA	TGTGCCAGCAGCTTAGGGGGGCTTTGGGTCGGCACCGGGGAGCTGTTTTTT	CASSLGGLWVGTGELFF
NA	TRBV6-6	TRBJ1-2	NA	TGTGCCAGCAGTGGGACATATGGCTACACCTTC	CASSGTYGYTF
NA	TRBV11-2	TRBJ1-1	NA	TGTGCCAGCAGCTTACAGCCTATAACTGAAGCTTTCTTT	CASSLQPITEAFF
NA	TRBV27	TRBJ2-6	NA	TGTGCCAGCAGGACCGGGGCCAACGTCCTGACTTTC	CASRTGANVLTF
NA	TRBV9	TRBJ2-5	NA	TGTGCCAGCAGCGTAGCTGCAGGGATGGGCCAAGAGACCCAGTACTTC	CASSVAAGMGQETQYF
NA	TRBV7-3	TRBJ2-1	TRBD2	TGTGCCAGCAGCCGAAAGACTAGCGGGGATAATGAGCAGTTCTTC	CASSRKTSGDNEQFF
NA	TRBV5-4	TRBJ2-7	NA	TGTGCCAGCAGCTTTACGGGGGATGGCTCCTACGAGCAGTACTTC	CASSFTGDGSYEQYF
once	TRBV21-1	TRBJ2-7	NA	TGTGCCAGCAGCAAAGGGGCGGAAAGCTCCTACGAGCAGTACTTC	CASSKGAESSYEQYF
few	TRBV5-4	TRBJ1-4	TRBD1	TGTGCCAGCAGCTCTGGGGGACAGGGAAACGAAAAACTGTTTTTT	CASSSGGQGNEKLFF
NA	TRBV5-1	TRBJ2-1	NA	TGCGCCAGCAGCTTGGAGGGGATTGAGCAGTTCTTC	CASSLEGIEQFF
NA	TRBV30	TRBJ1-4	NA	TGTGCCTGGAGTGTAATTGGTGAAAAACTGTTTTTT	CAWSVIGEKLFF
NA	TRBV6-5	TRBJ2-2	NA	TGTGCCAGCAGTTACAAGGGGGGCACCGGGGAGCTGTTTTTT	CASSYKGGTGELFF
NA	TRBV6-1	TRBJ1-5	TRBD1	TGTGCCAGCAGTTGGACAGGAACTAGCAATCAGCCCCAGCATTTT	CASSWTGTSNQPQHF
NA	TRBV25-1	TRBJ2-1	TRBD2	TGTGCCAGCAGTGAATTAGGGGAGCGGGAAAATGAGCAGTTCTTC	CASSELGERENEQFF
NA	TRBV5-5	TRBJ2-7	NA	TGTGCCAGCAGCTATGGGCCCGTAGGAGAGCAGTACTTC	CASSYGPVGEQYF
NA	TRBV7-2	TRBJ2-7	NA	TGTGCCAGCAGCGGGGCGGCAATCTACGAGCAGTACTTC	CASSGAAIYEQYF
once	TRBV23-1	TRBJ1-6	NA	TGCGCCAGCAGTCAATCAAGAGGTTCTAATTCACCCCTCCACTTT	CASSQSRGSNSPLHF
NA	TRBV2	TRBJ2-5	NA	TGTGCCAGCTCATGGGAGACCCAGTACTTC	CASSWETQYF
NA	TRBV5-1	TRBJ2-7	TRBD1	TGCGCCAGCATCCAGGGGGATCCCCCCTACGAGCAGTACTTC	CASIQGDPPYEQYF
NA	TRBV7-2	TRBJ2-2	TRBD1	TGTGCCAGCAGTTCCGGGACAGGGCGCGGCGGGGAGCTGTTTTTT	CASSSGTGRGGELFF
NA	TRBV5-1	TRBJ2-5	NA	TGCGCCAGCAGCTTAAGAGAGACCCAGTACTTC	CASSLRETQYF
NA	TRBV30	TRBJ2-1	NA	TGTGCCTGGAGTGTTGTACACAATGAGCAGTTCTTC	CAWSVVHNEQFF